This T cell receptor beta chain is from a study of Ad26.COV2.S vaccination and SARS-CoV-2 variants. Study conclusions and caveats: Considerable breadth of spike-specific CD8+ and CD4+ T cell responses has reportedly been documented following vaccination.

The CDR3 totals 15 residues. As for this clone: As yet, its antigen is unknown.

The method was immunoSEQ multiplex PCR; TCRdb's version includes in-frame clones alone and lacks a portion of them. The sample holds about 400,000 clones, roughly 85% seen once. Specified treatment: roughly 18 received Ad26.COV2.S at low or high dose, single or two shots; 5 received placebo; per-sample allocation not given. Collection of the samples took place on day 63 after the first injection of vaccine or placebo. This adult donor, from Boston, was 18-55 years old. The TCR sequence derives from a person aged 18 to 59 who received the Ad26.COV2.S COVID-19 vaccine or a placebo. The V call is TRBV12-2, the J call TRBJ1-1. TRBV12-2 constitutes a pseudogene. Sequences were derived from peripheral blood, sampled in a trial of Ad26.COV2.S vaccine versus placebo. The CDR3 coding sequence is TGTGCAAGTCGCCGACTCGGGGGGGATCACACTGAAGCTTTCTTT. Amino acid sequence: CASRRLGGDHTEAFF.